Listed here are 17 T cell receptor beta chains from one sample, sequenced in a study of cytomegalovirus exposure and HLA in healthy donors. The PCR ran on 60 Vbeta and 13 Jbeta primers. Method: immunoSEQ multiplex PCR; TCRdb's copy keeps in-frame clones and lacks some. The sample lists 150,000 to 200,000 clones, roughly 80% occurring once. Source material: PBMCs. All receptors derive from a male donor in good health and CMV-seronegative.

The chain uses TRBV5-1 and TRBJ2-7; 11 nucleotides line up with TRBD2. With 4 bases clipped from V and 2 bases from J, the junction kept 5 bases outside the gene matches. The CDR3 runs to 15 residues. CDR1 and CDR2 from the germline V gene are SGHRS and YFSETQ. The CDR3 sequence is CASSQLAGDTYEQYF. CDR3 in DNA: TGCGCCAGCAGCCAACTAGCGGGAGACACCTACGAGCAGTACTTC. Drawing the rest from reference TRBV5-1 and TRBJ2-7, the complete variable domain is KAGVTQTPRYLIKTRGQQVTLSCSPISGHRSVSWYQQTPGQGLQFLFEYFSETQRNKGNFPGRFSGRQFSNSRSEMNVSTLELGDSALYLCASSQLAGDTYEQYFGPGTRLTVT.

The genes are TRBV4-3 and TRBJ2-3; D possibly corresponds to TRBD1 (6 bases). V lost 3 bases and J lost 7, with 23 bases in between. CDR1 is LGHNA and CDR2 is YSLEER in the germline V gene. The CDR3 spans 17 residues. Written as DNA, the CDR3 is TGCGCCAGCAGCCAGGAGATCAGGGCCAGGGACATCCATACGCAGTATTTT. Its protein product is CASSQEIRARDIHTQYF.

In regard to this clone: One end of the junction varies from germline; a read error may be responsible. This chain uses TRBV6-5 with TRBJ1-1, with a tentative D call TRBD1 (6 bases). The V gene's germline CDR1 is MNHEY and CDR2 SVGAGI. The CDR3 has 15 residues. DNA for the CDR3: TGTGCCAGCAGTTATTCCGGACAGATGAACCCTGAAGCTTTCTTT. It translates to CASSYSGQMNPEAFF.

The chain has TRBV7-2 and TRBJ1-1; D is unresolved. CDR1 SGHTA and CDR2 FQGNSA come from the germline V gene. The length of the CDR3 is 12 residues. V was pared by 7 bases and J by 1 base, with 7 bases between. This CDR3 reads CASKRTNTEAFF. The CDR3 DNA reads as TGTGCCAGCAAGCGCACGAACACTGAAGCTTTCTTT.

This clone is a singleton in its sample. The chain uses TRBV2 and TRBJ2-1; tentative D call: TRBD2 (5 bases). The germline V and J ends were trimmed by 3 bases and 0 bases, with 9 bases remaining between them. The length of the CDR3 is 15 residues. Germline V gives CDR1 SNHLY, CDR2 FYNNEI. The CDR3 spells CASSESGSSYNEQFF. CDR3 DNA sequence: TGTGCCAGCAGTGAGAGTGGGAGCTCCTACAATGAGCAGTTCTTC.

The chain uses TRBV19 and TRBJ2-7; maybe TRBD2 (5 bases). Trimming removed 8 bases at V and 4 bases at J, with 12 bases between. The CDR3 length is 12 residues. Germline assignment: CDR1 LNHDA and CDR2 SQIVND (reference sequence). The CDR3 DNA is TGTGCCAGTGGGCCGGGGATATACGAGCAGTACTTC. As protein: CASGPGIYEQYF.

This clone turned up a few times. This rearrangement joins TRBV4-3 to TRBJ2-7, with TRBD2 matching 14 bases. This CDR3 comprises 16 residues. V lost 0 bases to trimming and J lost 6 bases; unmatched junction nucleotides: 4. Germline-derived CDR1 and CDR2 are LGHNA and YSLEER. The CDR3 DNA reads TGCGCCAGCAGCCAAGATCTTGGACTAGCGGGGGGCGAGCAGTACTTC. Translating gives CASSQDLGLAGGEQYF.

The chain carries TRBV25-1 and TRBJ2-1; the D is unclear. Germline CDR1 is MGHDK and CDR2 is SYGVNS. This CDR3 comprises 15 residues. Deletions cut 3 bases from V and 9 bases from J, with 18 bases between. The DNA for the CDR3 is TGTGCCAGCAGTGATCGAGTTTTAGCTCGCGGTGAGCAGTTCTTC. This codes for CASSDRVLARGEQFF.

As DNA, the CDR3 is TGTGCCAGCACTCAGGGTTTTAATCAGCCCCAGCATTTT. Residues: CASTQGFNQPQHF. This rearrangement joins TRBV25-1 to TRBJ1-5, with D possibly TRBD1 on 5 matching bases. The CDR3 is 13 residues long. Germline assignment: CDR1 MGHDK and CDR2 SYGVNS. V was pared by 7 bases and J by 4 bases, with 11 bases between.

The chain couples TRBV5-6 to TRBJ2-5; 7 nucleotides match TRBD1. The CDR3 has 14 amino acids. V was clipped by 4 bases and J by 3 bases; unmatched bases: 6. Germline CDR1 is SGHDT and CDR2 is YYEEEE. The CDR3, as DNA: TGTGCCAGCAGCCAAGGGACAGTCAAAGAGACCCAGTACTTC. It translates to CASSQGTVKETQYF.

The chain links TRBV11-3 to TRBJ1-1; 9 positions agree with TRBD1. V was clipped by 1 base and J by 3 bases; unmatched bases: 6. The germline CDR1 and CDR2 sequences are SGHNT and YENEEA. This CDR3 region has 16 residues. The CDR3 DNA is TGTGCCAGCAGCTTAGGGGGTGGACAGGGGTACACTGAAGCTTTCTTT. It translates to CASSLGGGQGYTEAFF.

As regards this clone: The junction departs from germline at one end; a sequencing error may be responsible. The genes are TRBV6-6 and TRBJ2-7; 7 nucleotides align to TRBD2. This CDR3 comprises 13 residues. Germline CDR1 and CDR2: MNHNY and SVGAGI (reference sequence). The CDR3 sequence is CVSSSTGTNEQYF. The CDR3 nucleotides read TGTGTCAGCAGTTCCACCGGGACTAACGAGCAGTACTTC.

DNA of the CDR3: TGTGCCAGTAGTATAGATATCGGGGGGCTCGCCCCCGGGGAGCTGTTTTTT. This gives the protein CASSIDIGGLAPGELFF. V is TRBV19 and J is TRBJ2-2; possibly TRBD2 for D (7 bases). This CDR3 has 17 residues. V lost 0 bases to trimming and J lost 6 bases, with 17 bases between them. Germline lookup yields CDR1 LNHDA and CDR2 SQIVND (reference sequence).

The J gene is TRBJ1-2, the V gene TRBV19; 10 bases map to TRBD1. The CDR3 sequence is 15 residues long. Germline values: CDR1 LNHDA, CDR2 SQIVND (reference sequence). J gave up 8 bases and V 3 bases, and 9 bases lay outside the gene matches. DNA of the CDR3: TGTGCCAGTAGTATGCCTCCGGACAGGGGGAAAGGCTACACCTTC. Translation gives CASSMPPDRGKGYTF.

This chain connects TRBV5-1 to TRBJ2-5; D gene unclear. The germline CDR1 and CDR2 sequences are SGHRS and YFSETQ. V lost 0 bases, J lost 1 base, and 10 bases lay in between. The CDR3 extends over 15 amino acids. CDR3 sequence (DNA): TGCGCCAGCAGCTTGGGTACGTCAGGCCAAGAGACCCAGTACTTC. Amino acids: CASSLGTSGQETQYF. Full variable domain (remainder filled in from reference TRBV5-1 and TRBJ2-5): KAGVTQTPRYLIKTRGQQVTLSCSPISGHRSVSWYQQTPGQGLQFLFEYFSETQRNKGNFPGRFSGRQFSNSRSEMNVSTLELGDSALYLCASSLGTSGQETQYFGPGTRLLVL.

This clone has a handful of counts. The genes are TRBV7-4 and TRBJ1-5; D not certain. CDR1 SGHVT and CDR2 SQSDAQ come from the germline V gene. Trimming cost V 1 base and J 6 bases, with 16 bases left between them. This CDR3 contains 16 residues. In DNA, the CDR3 is TGTGCCAGCAGCTTAGATCGGGGTCCGGGGAGTCAGCCCCAGCATTTT. Amino acids: CASSLDRGPGSQPQHF.

This chain links TRBV4-2 with TRBJ2-3; the D is unclear. CDR1 LGHNA and CDR2 YNFKEQ come from the germline V gene. CDR3 length: 17 residues. Trimming removed 1 base from V and 2 bases from J, with 16 bases in between. The CDR3 region is CASSQVHSSPPTDTQYF. As DNA, the CDR3 is TGTGCCAGCAGCCAAGTCCACTCTTCACCCCCCACAGATACGCAGTATTTT.